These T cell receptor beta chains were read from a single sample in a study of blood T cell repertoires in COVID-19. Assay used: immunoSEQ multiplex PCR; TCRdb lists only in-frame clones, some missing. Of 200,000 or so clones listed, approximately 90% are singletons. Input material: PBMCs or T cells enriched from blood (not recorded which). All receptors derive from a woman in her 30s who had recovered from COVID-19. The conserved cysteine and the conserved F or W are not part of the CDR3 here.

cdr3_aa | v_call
ASSHGVGAETQY | TRBV5-1
ASSLEGREGYGYT | TRBV5-1
ASSGLAEEAQY | TRBV2
ASRGGGEKLF | TRBV7-9
ASSLTGQSLAYEQY | TRBV7-3
ARRTALSGNTIY | TRBV2
ASSIGQTTGYGYT | TRBV19
ATRGGGNYGYT | TRBV27
ASSVDRWSEQF | TRBV2
ASSSQTGDYGYT | TRBV5-1
ASSLTSGGLETQY | TRBV7-3
ASSSGLAGGTDTQY | TRBV7-2
ASSDEAGGPYNEQF | TRBV6-4
ASTVGRLLGDTQY | TRBV19
ASSLGGGLAYEQY | TRBV7-8
ASSVTGIQSNGYT | TRBV5-1
ASSLRGQEERGTEAF | TRBV5-1
ASSFPGTGPSGANVLT | TRBV11-2
ASSQEPQGHSQPQH | TRBV4-2
ASSLGALHRSGNTIY | TRBV7-6
ASSSYRAGANVLT | TRBV7-9
ASSFLGQGYGYT | TRBV5-4
ASSTVGTVSEAF | TRBV5-4
ASSDPNRGSETQY | TRBV27
ASSTGRHGYT | TRBV6-2/TRBV6-3
SVVSGGGANGYT | TRBV29-1
ASSSSGGKDTQY | TRBV5-1
ASSSGRGNEQF | TRBV7-2
SVEKGLGTEAF | TRBV29-1
ASTGGTDRMNTEAF | TRBV7-9
ASSQDAPGDTEAF | TRBV4-3
SVRTTSTYEQY | TRBV29-1
ASSEAPTNYEQY | TRBV2
ASSPQTSGSEQY | TRBV11-2
ASSGNTFSTDTQY | TRBV9
ASSSDRVDVETQY | TRBV6-5
ASSRAAGGLNTEAF | TRBV11-2
ASSYGREYEQY | TRBV6-5
ASSQDRVKTNRAFYGYT | TRBV3-1/TRBV3-2
ASNRGDSEAF | TRBV2
ASSSRDREGNIQY | TRBV9
ASSSDRMNTEAF | TRBV7-2
ASSYGIDRIYEQY | TRBV6-5
ASSQAHSMNTEAF | TRBV4-3
ASSQRGGTFARTDTQY | TRBV14
ASSYSTTGGGLDEQF | TRBV6-2/TRBV6-3
ASSTSYEQY | TRBV6-5
ASSQEKTGGNTEAF | TRBV4-1
ASSPGQGSSYNEQF | TRBV5-1
ASSYSGQGSGEAF | TRBV6-6
ASSYFIRTDTQY | TRBV6-2/TRBV6-3
ATSRSGSTYYGYT | TRBV15
ASSYSTGTYNEQF | TRBV6-5
ASSVSGQSFSGNTIY | TRBV9
ASTPGGPNYGYT | TRBV19
ASSNPGDSGNTIY | TRBV19
ASSLTLAGGPGTDTQY | TRBV7-3
ASSEYGDSQETQY | TRBV25-1
SVEGDLNTEAF | TRBV29-1
ASSHGQGVEAF | TRBV5-8